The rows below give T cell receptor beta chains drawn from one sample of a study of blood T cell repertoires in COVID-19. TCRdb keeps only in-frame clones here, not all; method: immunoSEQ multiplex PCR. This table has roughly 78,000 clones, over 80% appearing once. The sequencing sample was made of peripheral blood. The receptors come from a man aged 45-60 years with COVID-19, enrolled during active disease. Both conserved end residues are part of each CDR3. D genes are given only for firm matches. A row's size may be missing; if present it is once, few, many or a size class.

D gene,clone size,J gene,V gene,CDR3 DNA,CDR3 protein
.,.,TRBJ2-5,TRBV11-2,TGTGCCAGCAGCTTAGGGGCAGGGGCTGGAGAGACCCAGTACTTC,CASSLGAGAGETQYF
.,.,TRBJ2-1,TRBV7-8,TGTGCCAGCAGCTTAGTCGAGCGGGTATCCTACAATGAGCAGTTCTTC,CASSLVERVSYNEQFF
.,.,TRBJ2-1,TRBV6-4,TGTGCCAGCAGTGCCAACCGGGGCAATGAGCAGTTCTTC,CASSANRGNEQFF
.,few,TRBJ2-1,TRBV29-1,TGCAGCGTTGCCCGATTGGCCGCAGGGGCCAATGAGCAGTTCTTC,CSVARLAAGANEQFF
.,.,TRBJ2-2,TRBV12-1,TGTGCCAGCAGCTTGCCGGAGACAGTGAACACCGGGGAGCTGTTTTTT,CASSLPETVNTGELFF
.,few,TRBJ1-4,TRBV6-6,TGTGCCAGCAGTTCGGGGTATGCAACTAATGAAAAACTGTTTTTT,CASSSGYATNEKLFF
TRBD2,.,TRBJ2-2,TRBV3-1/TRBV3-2,TGTGCCAGCAGCCAAGGTCTAGCGGGAGTCCTGGCCGGGGAGCTGTTTTTT,CASSQGLAGVLAGELFF
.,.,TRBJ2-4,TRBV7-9,TGTGCCAGCAGCCTGCGACAGGCGGGCAAAAACATTCAGTACTTC,CASSLRQAGKNIQYF
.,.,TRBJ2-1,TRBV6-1,TGTGCCAGCAGTGAAGGAGCCTATGAGCAGTTCTTC,CASSEGAYEQFF
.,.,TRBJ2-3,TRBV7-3,TGTGCCAGCAGCCCCGGGCAGGGGCGAAGAGATACGCAGTATTTT,CASSPGQGRRDTQYF
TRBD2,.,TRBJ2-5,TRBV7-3,TGTGCCAGCAGCTTAGGAGCGGGAGTAACAGAGACCCAGTACTTC,CASSLGAGVTETQYF
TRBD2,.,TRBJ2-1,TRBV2,TGTGCCAGCAAAAGTGGTAGGCTAGCGGGTTCCTACAATGAGCAGTTCTTC,CASKSGRLAGSYNEQFF
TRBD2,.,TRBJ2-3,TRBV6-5,TGTGCCAGCAGACTAGCGGAGGTTTATACGCAGTATTTT,CASRLAEVYTQYF
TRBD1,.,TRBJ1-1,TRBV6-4,TGTGCCAGCAGTTCCGGGACAGAAGGGACTGAAGCTTTCTTT,CASSSGTEGTEAFF
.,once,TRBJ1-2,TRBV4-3,TGCGCCAGCAGCCAAGCGTCGGGGGGTCTCGGAGGCTACACCTTC,CASSQASGGLGGYTF
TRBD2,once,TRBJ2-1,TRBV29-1,TGCAGCGAGGGACTAGCGGGAGCTGGTGAGCAGTTCTTC,CSEGLAGAGEQFF
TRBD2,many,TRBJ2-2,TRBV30,TGTGCCTGGAGTCTCCCCCGGGAGGCCGGGGAGCTGTTTTTT,CAWSLPREAGELFF
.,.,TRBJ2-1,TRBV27,TGTGCCAGCAGTTTATCGGGGAGGGAGCAGTTCTTC,CASSLSGREQFF
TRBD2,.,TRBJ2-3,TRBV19,TGTGCCAGTAGTCGTCCCCTTGGGACTAGCGGGAGGACAGATACGCAGTATTTT,CASSRPLGTSGRTDTQYF
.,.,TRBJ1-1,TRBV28,TGTGCCAGCAGACCTGGCGGGCAGAAGAACACTGAAGCTTTCTTT,CASRPGGQKNTEAFF
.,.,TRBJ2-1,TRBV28,TGTGCCAGCAGCCCAATACGTCTAGGGGCCCTCAACAATGAGCAGTTCTTC,CASSPIRLGALNNEQFF
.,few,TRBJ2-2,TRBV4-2,TGTGCCAGCAGCCAAGGAGGAAATCCGAACACCGGGGAGCTGTTTTTT,CASSQGGNPNTGELFF
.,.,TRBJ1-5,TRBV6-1,TGTGCCAGCAGTGAAAGGGCAGGGGCTCAGCCCCAGCATTTT,CASSERAGAQPQHF
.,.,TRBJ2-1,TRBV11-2,TGTGCCAGCAGCTCTAACAGCTACAATGAGCAGTTCTTC,CASSSNSYNEQFF
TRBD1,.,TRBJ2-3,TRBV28,TGTGCCAGCGGTGGGACAGGGTACACAGATACGCAGTATTTT,CASGGTGYTDTQYF
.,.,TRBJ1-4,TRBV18,TGTGCCAGCTCACCAGACAGGAATGAAAAACTGTTTTTT,CASSPDRNEKLFF
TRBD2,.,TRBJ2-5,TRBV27,TGTGCCAGCAGTCGTCTAGCGGGAGCCTCGGGAGAGACCCAGTACTTC,CASSRLAGASGETQYF
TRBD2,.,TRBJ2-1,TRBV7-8,TGTGCCAGCAGCGTAGCGGGAAGGGGATATGAGCAGTTCTTC,CASSVAGRGYEQFF
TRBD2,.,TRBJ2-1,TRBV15,TGTGCCACCAGCAGACCCAGACTAGCGGGCGTGACTGAGCAGTTCTTC,CATSRPRLAGVTEQFF
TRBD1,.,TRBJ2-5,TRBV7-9,TGTGCCAGCAGCTTACGGGACAGGTCCCAAGAGACCCAGTACTTC,CASSLRDRSQETQYF
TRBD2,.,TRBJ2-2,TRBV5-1,TGCGCCAGCAGCTTGGTACTAGCGGGAAACACCGGGGAGCTGTTTTTT,CASSLVLAGNTGELFF
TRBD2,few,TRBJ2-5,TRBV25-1,TGTGCCAGCAGTCAACCTAGCGGGGACCAAGAGACCCAGTACTTC,CASSQPSGDQETQYF
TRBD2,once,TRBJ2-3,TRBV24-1,TGTGCCACCAGTGATTTTACTAGCGGGAGCGCAGATACGCAGTATTTT,CATSDFTSGSADTQYF
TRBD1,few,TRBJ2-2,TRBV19,TGTGCCAGTAGTATACAGGGGGTAGGGACCGGGGAGCTGTTTTTT,CASSIQGVGTGELFF
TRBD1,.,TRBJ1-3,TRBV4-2,TGTGCCAGCAGCCCGGGACAGGGGGCCTCTGGAAACACCATATATTTT,CASSPGQGASGNTIYF
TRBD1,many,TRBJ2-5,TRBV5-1,TGCGCCAGCAGCCCCGGAACAGGGGGCCTCCAAGAGACCCAGTACTTC,CASSPGTGGLQETQYF
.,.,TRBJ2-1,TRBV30,TGTGCCTGGAGTGTAAACCGGTACAATGAGCAGTTCTTC,CAWSVNRYNEQFF
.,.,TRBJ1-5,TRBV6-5,TGTGCCAGCGACCAGGGGTATAGCAATCAGCCCCAGCATTTT,CASDQGYSNQPQHF
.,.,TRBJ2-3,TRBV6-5,TGTGCCAGCAGGGCTCGGGGCACAGATACGCAGTATTTT,CASRARGTDTQYF
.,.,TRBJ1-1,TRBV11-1,TGTGCCAGCAGCTTTCAGACAGTGAACACTGAAGCTTTCTTT,CASSFQTVNTEAFF
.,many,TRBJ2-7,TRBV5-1,TGCGCCAGCAGCTTGTTGTCCCACTCCTACGAGCAGTACTTC,CASSLLSHSYEQYF
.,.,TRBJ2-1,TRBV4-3,TGCGCCAGCAGCCAAGATCCCGGGAGTTTGGATGAGCAGTTCTTC,CASSQDPGSLDEQFF
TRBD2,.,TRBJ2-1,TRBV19,TGTGCCAGTAGTTTCGGGACTAGCGGGAGGAATGAGCAGTTCTTC,CASSFGTSGRNEQFF
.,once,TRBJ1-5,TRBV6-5,TGTGCCAGCATGTTGGAGGGCGTCAGAGATCAGCCCCAGCATTTT,CASMLEGVRDQPQHF
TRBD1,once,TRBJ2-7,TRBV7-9,TGTGCCAGCAGCTTAGGGCCAGGGGGCGTGCAGTACTTC,CASSLGPGGVQYF
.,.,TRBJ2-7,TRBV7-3,TGTGCCAGCAGCTTTTCAGGGAACGAGCAGTACTTC,CASSFSGNEQYF
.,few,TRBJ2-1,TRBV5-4,TGTGCCAGCAGCGTTACTAGTGCCAATGAGCAGTTCTTC,CASSVTSANEQFF
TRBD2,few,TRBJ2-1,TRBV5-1,TGCGCCAGCAGCTTGACTAGCGGGAGGGCCGTTAGCTCCTACAATGAGCAGTTCTTC,CASSLTSGRAVSSYNEQFF
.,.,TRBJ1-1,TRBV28,TGTGCCAGCAGAAAATTCGGGGGGGGGATGAACACTGAAGCTTTCTTT,CASRKFGGGMNTEAFF
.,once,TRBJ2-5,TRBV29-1,TGCAGCGTTCATTTGCAGGGAGGAGCCGGGACCCAGTACTTC,CSVHLQGGAGTQYF
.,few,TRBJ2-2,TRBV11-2,TGTGCCAGCAGCTTATTTACGAACACCGGGGAGCTGTTTTTT,CASSLFTNTGELFF